The entry that follows covers one TCR beta chain sequence. Antigen: not known. The CDR3 is made up of 15 amino acids. Losses at the gene ends were 4 bases for V and 6 bases for J; bases not matched to a gene: 10. In germline, CDR1 is SGHRS, CDR2 YFSETQ. The data were obtained in a study of OX40 agonist ivuxolimab in advanced cancers. Study observations and caveats: Low normalized T-cell clonal expansion was additionally recorded for some nonresponders.

Collection of blood occurred at baseline, at cycle 4 day 1, and at cycle 7 day 1. Only in-frame clones appear in the TCRdb table, and some are missing; sequencing was by immunoSEQ multiplex PCR. Altogether 45,000 or so clones are present, 70% to 90% being singletons, with the ten largest covering about 17%. The sequencing here drew on CD4+ or CD8+ T cells sorted from blood, taken in a trial of the OX40 agonist ivuxolimab. The J gene is TRBJ1-2, the V gene TRBV5-1, with TRBD1 matching over 9 bases. This clonotype originated in an adult with an advanced solid tumor such as melanoma, head and neck, liver or kidney cancer. The CDR3 reads CASSNTGTGRHGYTF. Written as DNA, the CDR3 is TGCGCCAGCAGCAACACGGGGACAGGGAGGCATGGCTACACCTTC.